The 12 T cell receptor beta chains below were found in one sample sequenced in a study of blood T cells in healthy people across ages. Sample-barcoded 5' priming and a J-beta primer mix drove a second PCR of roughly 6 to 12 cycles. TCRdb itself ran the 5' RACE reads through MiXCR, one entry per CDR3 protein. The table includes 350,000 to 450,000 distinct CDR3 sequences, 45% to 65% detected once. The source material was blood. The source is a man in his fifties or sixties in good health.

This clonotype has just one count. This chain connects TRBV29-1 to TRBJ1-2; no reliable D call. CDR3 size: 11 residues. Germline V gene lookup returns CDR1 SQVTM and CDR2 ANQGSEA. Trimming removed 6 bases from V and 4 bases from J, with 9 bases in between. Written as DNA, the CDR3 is TGCAGCGTACCGGCAGGCTATGGCTACACCTTC. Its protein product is CSVPAGYGYTF. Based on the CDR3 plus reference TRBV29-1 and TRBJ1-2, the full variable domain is SAVISQKPSRDICQRGTSLTIQCQVDSQVTMMFWYRQQPGQSLTLIATANQGSEATYESGFVIDKFPISRPNLTFSTLTVSNMSPEDSSIYLCSVPAGYGYTFGSGTRLTVV.

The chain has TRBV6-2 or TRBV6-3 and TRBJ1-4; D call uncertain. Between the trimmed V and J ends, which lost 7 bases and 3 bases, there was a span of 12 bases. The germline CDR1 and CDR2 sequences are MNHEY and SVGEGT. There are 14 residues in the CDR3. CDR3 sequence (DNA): TGTGCCAGCAACCACCTTGGCCCTAATGAAAAACTGTTTTTT. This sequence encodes CASNHLGPNEKLFF.

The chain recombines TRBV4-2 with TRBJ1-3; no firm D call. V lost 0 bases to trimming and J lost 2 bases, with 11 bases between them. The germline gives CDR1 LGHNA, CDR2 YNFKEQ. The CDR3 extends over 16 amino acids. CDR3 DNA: TGTGCCAGCAGCCAAGAAGGAGCATCGCCTGGAAACACCATATATTTT. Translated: CASSQEGASPGNTIYF.

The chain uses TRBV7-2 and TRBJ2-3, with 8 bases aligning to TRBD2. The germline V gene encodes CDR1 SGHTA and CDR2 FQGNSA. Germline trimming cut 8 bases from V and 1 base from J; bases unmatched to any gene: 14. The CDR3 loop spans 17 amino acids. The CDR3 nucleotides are TGTGCCAGCGGTTCTAGCGGGCTCCCACGGGGCACAGATACGCAGTATTTT. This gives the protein CASGSSGLPRGTDTQYF.

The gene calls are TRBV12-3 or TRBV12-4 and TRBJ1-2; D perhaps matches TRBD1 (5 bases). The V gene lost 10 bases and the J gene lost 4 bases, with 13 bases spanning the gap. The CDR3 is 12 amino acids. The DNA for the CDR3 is TGTGCCACCTCGGGACGGGTCTATGGCTACACCTTC. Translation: CATSGRVYGYTF.

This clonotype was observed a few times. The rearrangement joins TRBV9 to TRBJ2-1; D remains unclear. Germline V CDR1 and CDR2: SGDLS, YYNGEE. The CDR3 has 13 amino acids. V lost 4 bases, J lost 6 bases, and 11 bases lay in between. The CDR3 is CASSQTPRNEQFF. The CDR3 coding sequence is TGTGCCAGCAGCCAGACTCCCCGCAATGAGCAGTTCTTC.

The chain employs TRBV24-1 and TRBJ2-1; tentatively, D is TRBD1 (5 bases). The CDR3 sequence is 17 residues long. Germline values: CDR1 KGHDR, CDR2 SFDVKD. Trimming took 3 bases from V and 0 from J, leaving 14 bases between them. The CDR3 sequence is CATSDTLDSFSYNEQFF. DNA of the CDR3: TGTGCCACCAGTGATACACTTGACAGCTTCTCCTACAATGAGCAGTTCTTC.

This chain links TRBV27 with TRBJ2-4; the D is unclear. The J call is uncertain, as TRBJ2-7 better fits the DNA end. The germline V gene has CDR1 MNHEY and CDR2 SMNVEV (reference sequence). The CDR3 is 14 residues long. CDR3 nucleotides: TGTGCCAGCAGTACCTTTGAGAGGTCGGGCGAGCAGTACTTC. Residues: CASSTFERSGEQYF.

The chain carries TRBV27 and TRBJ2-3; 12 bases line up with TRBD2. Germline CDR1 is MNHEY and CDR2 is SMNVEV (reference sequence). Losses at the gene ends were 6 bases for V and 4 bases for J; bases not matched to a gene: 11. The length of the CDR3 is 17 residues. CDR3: CASRTSGSRYFSDTQYF. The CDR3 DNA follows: TGTGCCAGCAGGACTAGCGGGAGTCGGTATTTCTCAGATACGCAGTATTTT.

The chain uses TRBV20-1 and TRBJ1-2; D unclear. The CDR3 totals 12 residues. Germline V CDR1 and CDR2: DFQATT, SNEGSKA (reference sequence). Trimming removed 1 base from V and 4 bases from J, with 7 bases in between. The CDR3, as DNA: TGCAGTGCTAGAGGGGGTAGCTATGGCTACACCTTC. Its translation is CSARGGSYGYTF.

The DNA of the CDR3 is TGCAGTGGGGAGGGTAGGGGGTACAATGAGCAGTTCTTC. Its translation is CSGEGRGYNEQFF. J is TRBJ2-1 and V is TRBV20-1, with D tentatively TRBD2 (7 bases). V dropped 7 bases and J dropped 4 bases, with 14 bases sitting between them. The CDR3 extends over 13 amino acids. Germline values: CDR1 DFQATT, CDR2 SNEGSKA (reference sequence).

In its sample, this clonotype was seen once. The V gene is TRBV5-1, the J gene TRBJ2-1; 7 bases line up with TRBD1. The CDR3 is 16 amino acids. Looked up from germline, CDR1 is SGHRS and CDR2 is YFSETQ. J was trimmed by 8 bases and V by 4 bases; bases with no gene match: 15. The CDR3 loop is CASSQEGQVNYDEQFF. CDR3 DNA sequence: TGCGCCAGCAGCCAAGAAGGACAGGTCAATTACGATGAGCAGTTCTTC.